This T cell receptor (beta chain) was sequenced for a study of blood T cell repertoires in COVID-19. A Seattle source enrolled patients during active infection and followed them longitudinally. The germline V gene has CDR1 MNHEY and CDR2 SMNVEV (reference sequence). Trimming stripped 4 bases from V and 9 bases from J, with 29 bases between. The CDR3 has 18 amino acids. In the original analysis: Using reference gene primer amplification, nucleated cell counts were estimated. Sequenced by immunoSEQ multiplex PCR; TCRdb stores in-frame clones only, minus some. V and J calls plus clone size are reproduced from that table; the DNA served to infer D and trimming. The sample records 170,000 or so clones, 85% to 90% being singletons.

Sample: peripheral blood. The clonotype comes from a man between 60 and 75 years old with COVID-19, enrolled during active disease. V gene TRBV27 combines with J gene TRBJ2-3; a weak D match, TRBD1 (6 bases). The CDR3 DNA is TGTGCCAGCAGTTCTATCATACCGACAGGTCCCACCTTTCGCACGCAGTATTTT. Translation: CASSSIIPTGPTFRTQYF.